This T cell receptor beta chain was profiled in a study of shared clonotypes between healthy human individuals. Across the whole study: Used for every donor were three CD4 naive, three CD4 memory, two CD8 naive and one CD8 memory plate.

As regards this clone: Other DNA sequences in the same sample also yield this CDR3.

Deep level was the assay's run setting. Here immunoSEQ multiplex PCR was the method, and the copy in TCRdb shows in-frame clones only, minus some. Of a few million clones in the sample, 90% to 97% are singletons; the top ten hold about 0.13%. Trimming took 4 bases from V and 4 from J, leaving 11 bases between them. The CDR3 runs 13 residues. Germline V gene data show CDR1 as SGHNT and CDR2 as YYREEE (reference sequence). The chain recombines TRBV5-4 with TRBJ1-2; D perhaps matches TRBD1 (5 bases). Sequenced material: naive CD4+ T cells sorted from blood. The subset denotes: CD45RA+ positively selected. The receptor was isolated from a man aged 18 to 30 in good health. The CDR3 region has the DNA TGTGCCAGCAGCCCCGACAGCTCCTATGGCTACACCTTC. Residues: CASSPDSSYGYTF.